Shown below are 28 T cell receptor beta chains from a single sample sequenced in a study of blood T cell repertoires in COVID-19 (dated by TCRdb to about 2020). The method behind the library was the immunoSEQ multiplex PCR assay. The clones in this table, taken by TCRdb from immuneACCESS, are in-frame only. Not every clone is retained; where verified, under half of the shortfall comes from an unresolved V gene, and the cause of the rest is unknown. The sample table records fewer than 250,000 clones; roughly 84% of these occur just once. Around 7.2% of the sample comes from the top ten. The sequencing sample was made of peripheral blood. These TCRs come from a woman between 45 and 65 years old with acute or convalescent COVID-19.

V usage is TRBV2 and J usage is TRBJ1-1; D remains ambiguous. V gave up 2 bases and J gave up 0 bases, with 7 bases separating them. There are 14 residues in the CDR3. Germline V CDR1 and CDR2: SNHLY, FYNNEI. CDR3 in amino acids: CASSELGMNTEAFF. The CDR3 coding sequence is TGTGCCAGCAGTGAACTGGGCATGAACACTGAAGCTTTCTTT.

V usage is TRBV6-4 and J usage is TRBJ2-7, with a tentative D call TRBD1 (6 bases). This CDR3 has 16 amino acids. Trimming removed 3 bases at V and 4 bases at J, with 19 bases between. Germline V lookup: CDR1 MRHNA, CDR2 SNTAGT. The DNA for the CDR3 is TGTGCCAGCAGTGATGGGGGCGCCGGTCTAGAGTACGAGCAGTACTTC. It codes for CASSDGGAGLEYEQYF.

This chain connects TRBV5-6 to TRBJ1-5; D is possibly TRBD1 (5 bases). The germline V and J ends were trimmed by 4 bases and 0 bases, with 17 bases remaining between them. Germline lookup yields CDR1 SGHDT and CDR2 YYEEEE. The CDR3 is 17 residues long. The CDR3: CASSAWAGPYSNQPQHF. CDR3 nucleotide sequence: TGTGCCAGCAGCGCATGGGCAGGGCCATATAGCAATCAGCCCCAGCATTTT.

V usage is TRBV28 and J usage is TRBJ1-1, with 7 bases identical to TRBD1. This CDR3 has 15 amino acids. CDR1 MDHEN and CDR2 SYDVKM come from the germline V gene. V shed 6 bases, J shed 5 bases, and the junction held 12 bases outside the gene matches. CDR3 sequence reads: CASSPIDRVETEAFF. The CDR3, as DNA: TGTGCCAGCAGCCCCATAGACAGGGTTGAAACTGAAGCTTTCTTT.

V and J are TRBV27 and TRBJ1-2; 9 bases are shared with TRBD1. CDR3 length equals 16 residues. After removal of 3 bases from V and 2 bases from J, the junction contained 7 bases not matched to a gene. CDR1 and CDR2 (germline): MNHEY, SMNVEV (reference sequence). CDR3 amino acids: CASSFTRGQGNYGYTF. In DNA, the CDR3 is TGTGCCAGCAGTTTTACCCGCGGACAGGGGAACTATGGCTACACCTTC.

The sample holds a few counts of this clone. The rearrangement joins TRBV3-1 (or the pseudogene TRBV3-2) to TRBJ2-2; TRBD1 aligns across 7 bases. The CDR3 totals 14 residues. Germline V gene data show CDR1 as LGHDT and CDR2 as YNNKEL (reference sequence). V gave up 3 bases and J gave up 6 bases; unmatched junction bases: 4. The CDR3: CASSHNRGPGELFF. The CDR3 DNA reads TGTGCCAGCAGCCATAATAGGGGGCCCGGGGAGCTGTTTTTT.

The gene calls are TRBV5-4 and TRBJ2-7; 7 bases agree with TRBD2. In germline, CDR1 is SGHNT, CDR2 YYREEE (reference sequence). The V segment lost 2 bases and the J segment 7 bases; nucleotides outside the gene matches: 9. The CDR3 loop spans 14 amino acids. The CDR3 reads CASSFFGRSWEQYF. The DNA of the CDR3 is TGTGCCAGCAGCTTCTTCGGGAGGTCCTGGGAGCAGTACTTC.

V is TRBV2 and J is TRBJ1-4, with a possible D match to TRBD1 (6 bases). In germline, CDR1 is SNHLY, CDR2 FYNNEI. V was clipped by 2 bases and J by 7 bases, with 8 bases between them. This CDR3 has 13 amino acids. The CDR3 nucleotides read TGTGCCAGCAGTGAAAGGGGGGGTGAAAAACTGTTTTTT. Amino acids: CASSERGGEKLFF.

This chain joins TRBV3-1 (or the pseudogene TRBV3-2) and TRBJ2-2, with 7 bases matching TRBD1. The germline CDR1 and CDR2 sequences are LGHDT and YNNKEL (reference sequence). V shed 4 bases and J 1 base; nucleotides not matched to a gene: 0. There are 14 residues in the CDR3. The CDR3 nucleotides read TGTGCCAGCAGCCGGGACAGGAACACCGGGGAGCTGTTTTTT. This sequence encodes CASSRDRNTGELFF.

The chain links TRBV28 to TRBJ2-5, with D tentatively TRBD2 (5 bases). Germline assignment: CDR1 MDHEN and CDR2 SYDVKM. The V and J ends lost 2 bases and 5 bases respectively, with 12 bases between them. The CDR3 length is 14 residues. The CDR3 loop is CASSLTGLGETQYF. For the CDR3, the DNA is TGTGCCAGCAGTTTAACGGGGTTAGGGGAGACCCAGTACTTC.

The chain employs TRBV28 and TRBJ2-6; no definite D call. Germline CDR1 is MDHEN and CDR2 is SYDVKM. The ends were cut back, 5 bases at V and 0 bases at J, with 8 bases in the middle. CDR3 length equals 15 residues. The CDR3 coding sequence is TGTGCCAGCAGTCCGACAACCTCTGGGGCCAACGTCCTGACTTTC. Translating gives CASSPTTSGANVLTF.

The genes are TRBV6-5 and TRBJ2-5; the D gene is possibly TRBD1 (5 bases). V was cut by 6 bases and J by 5 bases, with 16 bases left in between. Germline V gene sequence: CDR1 MNHEY, CDR2 SVGAGI. The CDR3 extends over 14 amino acids. CDR3 in DNA: TGTGCCAGCAGGACCTCAGGGTTCCAGGAGACCCAGTACTTC. Protein product: CASRTSGFQETQYF.

Concerning this clone itself: Other DNA sequences in this sample translate to the same CDR3. The chain employs TRBV9 and TRBJ2-2; no reliable D call. The CDR3 is made up of 12 amino acids. V was trimmed by 1 base and J by 4 bases, leaving 2 bases between them. Germline lookup yields CDR1 SGDLS and CDR2 YYNGEE. DNA of the CDR3: TGTGCCAGCAGCGTACGCACCGGGGAGCTGTTTTTT. It is translated as CASSVRTGELFF.

The chain combines TRBV3-1 (or the pseudogene TRBV3-2) with TRBJ2-5, with 7 bases aligning to TRBD1. Germline V gives CDR1 LGHDT, CDR2 YNNKEL (reference sequence). The length of the CDR3 is 19 residues. V shed 1 base and J 2 bases; nucleotides not matched to a gene: 16. The CDR3 bases are TGTGCCAGCAGCCAAGGATATTTGACAGGGCGGCCGGGACAAGAGACCCAGTACTTC. This gives the protein CASSQGYLTGRPGQETQYF.

This chain connects TRBV25-1 to TRBJ2-7, with a possible D match to TRBD2 (5 bases). The CDR3 has 14 residues. Germline V CDR1 and CDR2: MGHDK, SYGVNS. Trimming pared 1 base from V and 2 bases from J, leaving 9 bases between. CDR3 nucleotide sequence: TGTGCCAGCAGTGAATCGGAGGAACCCTACGAGCAGTACTTC. Protein product: CASSESEEPYEQYF.

This chain connects TRBV2 to TRBJ1-2; 9 bases match TRBD1. Trimming at V came to 7 bases and at J to 4 bases, leaving 4 bases not matched to a gene. CDR1 is SNHLY, CDR2 FYNNEI, per germline. This CDR3 spans 13 amino acids. CDR3 residues: CASMGTGLYGYTF. Here the CDR3 DNA reads TGTGCCAGCATGGGGACAGGGCTCTATGGCTACACCTTC.

There are many counts of this clone. The chain couples TRBV20-1 to TRBJ1-4, with 8 bases fitting TRBD1. The germline CDR1 and CDR2 sequences are DFQATT and SNEGSKA (reference sequence). The CDR3 contains 17 residues. Trimming removed 3 bases from V and 4 bases from J; junction bases left unmatched: 13. Written as DNA, the CDR3 is TGCAGTGCTAGTCGGCCAGGGGGCAGGATACGTAATGAAAAACTGTTTTTT. It specifies CSASRPGGRIRNEKLFF.

V usage is TRBV5-4 and J usage is TRBJ2-1; 7 bases line up with TRBD2. V was clipped by 1 base and J by 9 bases; unmatched bases: 13. CDR1 is SGHNT and CDR2 is YYREEE in the germline V gene (reference sequence). This CDR3 contains 16 residues. The CDR3 here is CASSLPGRAVRGEQFF. CDR3 DNA sequence: TGTGCCAGCAGCTTGCCGGGGAGGGCGGTTCGTGGTGAGCAGTTCTTC.

A few counts support this clone. The rearrangement joins TRBV6-1 to TRBJ2-1; 7 nucleotides agree with TRBD2. V shed 2 bases and J 8 bases; nucleotides not matched to a gene: 6. CDR3 length: 14 residues. Germline CDR1 MNHNS, CDR2 SASEGT. CDR3 DNA: TGTGCCAGCAGTGAACCGGGAGGATCCGATGAGCAGTTCTTC. The encoded protein is CASSEPGGSDEQFF.

This sequence joins TRBV10-3 and TRBJ1-3; D gene unclear. CDR3 size: 14 residues. With 3 bases removed from V and 0 bases from J, the gap between germline ends came to 6 bases. The V gene's germline CDR1 is ENHRY and CDR2 SYGVKD. The CDR3 sequence: CAISDPISGNTIYF. In nucleotides, the CDR3 is TGTGCCATCAGTGACCCTATCTCTGGAAACACCATATATTTT.

This rearrangement joins TRBV28 to TRBJ1-5; D remains ambiguous. The CDR3 contains 16 residues. Trimming pared 8 bases from V and 1 base from J, leaving 18 bases between. Per the germline V gene, CDR1 is MDHEN and CDR2 is SYDVKM. The CDR3 spells CASFGGFAGSNQPQHF. CDR3 nucleotide sequence: TGTGCCAGCTTTGGCGGATTCGCGGGGAGCAATCAGCCCCAGCATTTT.

V is TRBV3-1 (or the pseudogene TRBV3-2) and J is TRBJ2-3; D might be TRBD1 (6 bases). Trimming took 4 bases from V and 14 from J, leaving 16 bases between them. The CDR3 contains 12 residues. Germline lookup yields CDR1 LGHDT and CDR2 YNNKEL (reference sequence). The CDR3 loop reads CASSPMDRHPYF. Written as DNA, the CDR3 is TGTGCCAGCAGCCCAATGGACAGACACCCGTATTTT.

This chain joins TRBV5-1 and TRBJ2-3, with D tentatively TRBD1 (5 bases). The CDR3 runs to 15 residues. V lost 7 bases and J 2 bases, leaving 17 bases between the germline ends. CDR1 and CDR2 from the germline V gene are SGHRS and YFSETQ. CDR3 DNA: TGCGCCAGCCAGCCCCAGGGCGGTTTCACAGATACGCAGTATTTT. This codes for CASQPQGGFTDTQYF.

V gene TRBV5-1 combines with J gene TRBJ2-7, with 9 bases aligning to TRBD1. There are 14 residues in the CDR3. The germline CDR1 and CDR2 sequences are SGHRS and YFSETQ. The J segment lost 1 base and the V segment lost 3 bases, leaving 2 bases of the junction unmatched. The CDR3: CASSSDRGSYEQYF. The CDR3 DNA follows: TGCGCCAGCAGCTCGGACAGGGGTTCCTACGAGCAGTACTTC.

This sequence joins TRBV7-2 and TRBJ2-5, with D hard to call. Trimming pared 1 base from V and 5 bases from J, leaving 5 bases between. The germline gives CDR1 SGHTA, CDR2 FQGNSA. This CDR3 spans 12 amino acids. CDR3 in amino acids: CASSLVLETQYF. The CDR3 DNA reads TGTGCCAGCAGCTTAGTATTGGAGACCCAGTACTTC.

This clone was observed at least ten times. The chain couples TRBV4-1 to TRBJ2-3; 14 nucleotides align to TRBD2. The CDR3 contains 20 residues. Germline CDR1 MGHRA, CDR2 YSYEKL. The ends lost 0 bases at V and 5 bases at J; junction bases unmatched: 13. CDR3 sequence (DNA): TGCGCCAGCAGCCAAGATCCGACGGTGGGACTAGCGGGAGTGGGAGATACGCAGTATTTT. Translated: CASSQDPTVGLAGVGDTQYF.

This chain uses TRBV3-1 (or the pseudogene TRBV3-2) with TRBJ2-1; TRBD1 matches at 8 bases. V gave up 5 bases and J gave up 6 bases; unmatched junction bases: 3. Per germline, CDR1 LGHDT and CDR2 YNNKEL (reference sequence). This CDR3 comprises 13 residues. The CDR3, as DNA: TGTGCCAGCAGCTTGGGACAGGCCAATGAGCAGTTCTTC. Protein: CASSLGQANEQFF.

The rearrangement joins TRBV20-1 to TRBJ2-7; TRBD2 agrees at 8 bases. CDR3 length equals 14 residues. Germline loops: CDR1 DFQATT, CDR2 SNEGSKA (reference sequence). V was pared by 3 bases and J by 5 bases, with 9 bases of the junction left unmatched. The DNA for the CDR3 is TGCAGTGCTAGTGTGGGACTAGTCGTCCACGAGCAGTACTTC. Translating gives CSASVGLVVHEQYF.